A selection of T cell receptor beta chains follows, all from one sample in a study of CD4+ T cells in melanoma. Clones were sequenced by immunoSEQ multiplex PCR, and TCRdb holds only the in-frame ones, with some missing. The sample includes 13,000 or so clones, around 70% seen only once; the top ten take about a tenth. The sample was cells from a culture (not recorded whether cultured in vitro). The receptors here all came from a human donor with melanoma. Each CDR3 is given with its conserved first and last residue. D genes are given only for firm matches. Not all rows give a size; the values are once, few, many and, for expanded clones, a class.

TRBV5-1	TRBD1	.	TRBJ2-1	CASSLGTGDPSYNEQFF	TGCGCCAGCAGCTTGGGGACAGGGGACCCCTCCTACAATGAGCAGTTCTTC
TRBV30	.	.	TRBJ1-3	CAWGTAGNTIYF	TGTGCCTGGGGGACTGCGGGCAACACCATATATTTT
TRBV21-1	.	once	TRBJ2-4	CASDRRGTCAKNIQYF	TGTGCCAGCGATCGGAGGGGGACGTGTGCCAAAAACATTCAGTACTTC
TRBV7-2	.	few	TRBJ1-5	CASSLNLHQPQHF	TGTGCCAGCAGCTTAAACCTTCATCAGCCCCAGCATTTT
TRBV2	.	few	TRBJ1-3	CASSGSGISSGNTIYF	TGTGCCAGCAGTGGCTCCGGGATAAGCTCTGGAAACACCATATATTTT
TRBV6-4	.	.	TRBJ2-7	CASSQKTVPYEQYF	TGTGCCAGCAGTCAAAAGACGGTCCCCTACGAGCAGTACTTC
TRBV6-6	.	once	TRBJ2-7	CASSLRAGSHSYEQYF	TGTGCCAGCAGCCTCCGGGCAGGGTCCCACTCCTACGAGCAGTACTTC
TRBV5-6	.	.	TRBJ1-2	CASSLKGNYGYTF	TGTGCCAGCAGCTTGAAGGGCAACTATGGCTACACCTTC
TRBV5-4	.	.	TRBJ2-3	CASSPSVGVSITSDTQYF	TGTGCCAGCAGCCCCTCAGTTGGTGTCTCTATAACGTCAGATACGCAGTATTTT
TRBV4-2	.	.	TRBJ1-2	CASSQGQSNYGYTF	TGTGCCAGCAGCCAAGGGCAGTCTAACTATGGCTACACCTTC
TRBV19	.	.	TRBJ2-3	CASGLRFRADTQYF	TGTGCCAGTGGACTCAGGTTTAGAGCAGATACGCAGTATTTT
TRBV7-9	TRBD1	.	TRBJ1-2	CASSGQGAGYGYTF	TGTGCCAGCAGCGGACAGGGGGCGGGCTATGGCTACACCTTC
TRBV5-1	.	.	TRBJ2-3	CASNGVPGTDTQYF	TGCGCCAGCAATGGGGTGCCCGGAACAGATACGCAGTATTTT
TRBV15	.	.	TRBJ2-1	CATSRDLQAVNEQFF	TGTGCCACCAGCAGAGATCTCCAAGCAGTCAATGAGCAGTTCTTC
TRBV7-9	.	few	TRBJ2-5	CASSLASSSGVTQYF	TGTGCCAGCAGCTTAGCGTCGAGCAGCGGAGTGACCCAGTACTTC
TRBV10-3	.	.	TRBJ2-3	CAISERDTQYF	TGTGCCATCAGTGAGCGGGATACGCAGTATTTT
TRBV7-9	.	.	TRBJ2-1	CASSNAYNEQFF	TGTGCCAGCAGCAACGCATACAATGAGCAGTTCTTC
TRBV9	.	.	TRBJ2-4	CASSVGQKENIQYF	TGTGCCAGCAGCGTAGGACAGAAAGAAAACATTCAGTACTTC
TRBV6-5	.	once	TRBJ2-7	CASTLTGSSYEQYF	TGTGCCAGCACCTTGACCGGGAGCTCCTACGAGCAGTACTTC
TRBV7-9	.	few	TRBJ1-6	CASSLAEASPLHF	TGTGCCAGCAGCTTAGCGGAGGCTTCACCCCTCCACTTT
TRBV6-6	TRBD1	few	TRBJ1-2	CASSWARGGGYTF	TGTGCCAGCAGTTGGGCCAGGGGGGGTGGCTACACCTTC
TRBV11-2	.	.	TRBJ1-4	CASSPQMGGEKLFF	TGTGCCAGCAGCCCACAGATGGGGGGTGAAAAACTGTTTTTT
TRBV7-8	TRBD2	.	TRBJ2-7	CASSRGLAGVYDEQYF	TGTGCCAGCAGCCGCGGGCTAGCGGGGGTCTATGACGAGCAGTACTTC
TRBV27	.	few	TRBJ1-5	CASSNAGRSNQPQHF	TGTGCCAGCAGCAACGCGGGTCGCAGCAATCAGCCCCAGCATTTT
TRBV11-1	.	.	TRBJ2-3	CASSLVGATTDTQYF	TGTGCCAGCAGCTTAGTCGGGGCTACCACAGATACGCAGTATTTT
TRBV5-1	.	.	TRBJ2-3	CASSSGSGGSPDTQYF	TGCGCCAGCAGCTCAGGCTCAGGAGGGTCTCCAGATACGCAGTATTTT
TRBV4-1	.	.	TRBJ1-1	CASSQGPVGRSQRAEAFF	TGCGCCAGCAGCCAAGGGCCCGTGGGGAGATCACAACGGGCTGAAGCTTTCTTT
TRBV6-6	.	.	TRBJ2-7	CASINKQGPSYEQYF	TGTGCCAGCATAAACAAACAGGGACCCTCCTACGAGCAGTACTTC
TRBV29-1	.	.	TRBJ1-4	CSVSKPTNEKLFF	TGCAGCGTTTCAAAACCAACTAATGAAAAACTGTTTTTT